This TCR beta chain was recorded in a study of memory CD4+ T cells and cytomegalovirus serostatus. Study context: Healthy Belgian adult donors included roughly nine CMV-positive and some 25 CMV-negative people. Study-wide results and limits: Suggested: most of the CMV-linked TCR signature lies in CD4+ memory cells. About two fifths of the roughly 160 known CMV-associated TCRbeta sequences appeared in CD4+ memory.

Note on this clone: Its antigen is as yet unknown.

V was pared by 0 bases and J by 5 bases, with 10 bases between. The germline V gene has CDR1 LGHNA and CDR2 YNFKEQ. The CDR3 has 14 residues. Clones were read by immunoSEQ multiplex PCR, and TCRdb kept only the in-frame ones, dropping some. This sample carries 50,000 or so clones, 65% to 85% of them seen once, and the ten largest clones take 2%. Single viable CD3+CD4+CD8-CD45RO+ cells were sorted as the memory CD4+ T cells. Sequencing used memory CD4+ T cells from blood. This rearrangement joins TRBV4-2 to TRBJ1-2; D unresolved. This clonotype was obtained from an adult in good health and CMV-seropositive. The CDR3 DNA sequence: TGTGCCAGCAGCCAAGATAGCACAGTATATGGCTACACCTTC. Translation gives CASSQDSTVYGYTF.